This T cell receptor (beta chain) was recovered during a study of shared clonotypes between healthy human individuals. A note on this clone: Its antigen is not identified.

Study-wide results and limits: The genetic and exposure-history diversity represented was limited by few donors. Blood was the sole source, and tissue repertoires probably differ.

Original analysis: With immunoSEQ giving junction-only sequences and no quality scores, filtering differed. Assay used: immunoSEQ multiplex PCR; TCRdb lists only in-frame clones, some missing. That table gives V, J and clone size, and the DNA gave D and trimming. The data contain about 560,000 clones, roughly 79% of them singletons. Germline V lookup: CDR1 LNHDA, CDR2 SQIVND (reference sequence). CDR3 length equals 15 residues. Germline trimming cut 7 bases from V and 2 bases from J; bases unmatched to any gene: 7. The source is a middle-aged woman in good health. Some clones in this sample may be carry-over from other donors' samples. The sample consisted of PBMCs. The J gene is TRBJ2-7, the V gene TRBV19, with 11 nucleotides matching TRBD1. The CDR3 DNA reads as TGTGCCAGTACCCAACCGGGACAGGGGGCCTACGAGCAGTACTTC. Encoded protein: CASTQPGQGAYEQYF.